The sequence of this TCR beta chain was determined in a study of cytomegalovirus exposure and HLA in healthy donors. Use of 60 Vbeta and 13 Jbeta primers characterized the PCR. The assay was immunoSEQ multiplex PCR, and TCRdb's table has in-frame clones only and misses some. The data show approximately 200,000 clones, 70% to 85% seen once. This clone has more than one count but fewer than ten. Its target is unknown. Study results and caveats: Another analysis was done later, and it associated fewer than 20,000 TCR beta sequences with HLA alleles at 0.05 false discovery rate. Later analysis demonstrated an association between a missense DCLRE1C variant and TCR beta V- and J-gene trimming. In a later analysis, a genetic analysis reported fewer productive-TCR N-insertions in an Asian-associated ancestry cluster than the cohort average.

Donors showed nominal health when sampled, although they likely had unrecorded immune exposures. V was clipped by 3 bases and J by 1 base; unmatched bases: 4. Germline V gene lookup returns CDR1 SGHAT and CDR2 FQNNGV. This CDR3 region has 15 residues. This clonotype was sampled from a boy aged 2 to 10 in good health and CMV-seronegative. V and J are TRBV11-2 and TRBJ2-7, with 9 bases fitting TRBD1. Sequencing used PBMCs. The CDR3 loop is CASSFRDRASYEQYF. As DNA, the CDR3 is TGTGCCAGCAGCTTCCGGGACAGGGCGTCCTACGAGCAGTACTTC.